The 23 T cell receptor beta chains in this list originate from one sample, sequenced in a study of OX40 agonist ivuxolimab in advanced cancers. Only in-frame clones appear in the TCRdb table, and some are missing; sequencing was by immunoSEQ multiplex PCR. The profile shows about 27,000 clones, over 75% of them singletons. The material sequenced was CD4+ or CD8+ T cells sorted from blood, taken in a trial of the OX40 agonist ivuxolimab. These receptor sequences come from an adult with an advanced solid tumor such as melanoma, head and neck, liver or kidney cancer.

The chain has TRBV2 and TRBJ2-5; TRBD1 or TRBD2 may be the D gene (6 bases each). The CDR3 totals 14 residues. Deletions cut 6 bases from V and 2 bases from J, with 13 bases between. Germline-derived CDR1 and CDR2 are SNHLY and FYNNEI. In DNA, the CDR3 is TGTGCCAGCAGCCCCGGGGGCCTACAAGAGACCCAGTACTTC. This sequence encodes CASSPGGLQETQYF.

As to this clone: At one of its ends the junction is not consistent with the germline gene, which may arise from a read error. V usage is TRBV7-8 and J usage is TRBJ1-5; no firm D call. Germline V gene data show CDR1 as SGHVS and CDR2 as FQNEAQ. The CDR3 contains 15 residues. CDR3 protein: CASSLGGFSIQPQHF. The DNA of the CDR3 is TGTGCCAGCAGCTTAGGAGGGTTTAGCATTCAGCCCCAGCATTTT.

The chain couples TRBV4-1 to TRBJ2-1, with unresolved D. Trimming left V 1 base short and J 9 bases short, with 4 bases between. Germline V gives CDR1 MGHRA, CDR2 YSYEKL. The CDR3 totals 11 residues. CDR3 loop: CASSQVGEQFF. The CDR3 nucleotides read TGCGCCAGCAGCCAAGTGGGTGAGCAGTTCTTC.

The CDR3 region is CAISASYTSTVANYGYTF. The DNA of the CDR3 is TGTGCCATCAGTGCGAGCTATACTTCGACAGTTGCTAACTATGGCTACACCTTC. The chain uses TRBV10-3 and TRBJ1-2; D perhaps matches TRBD1 (5 bases). V was trimmed by 4 bases and J by 0 bases, leaving 21 bases between them. Germline CDR1 reads ENHRY; CDR2 reads SYGVKD. This CDR3 is built from 18 residues.

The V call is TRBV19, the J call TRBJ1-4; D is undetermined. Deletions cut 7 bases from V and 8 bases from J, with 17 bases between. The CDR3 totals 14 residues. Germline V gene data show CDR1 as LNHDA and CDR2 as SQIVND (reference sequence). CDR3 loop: CASTLRSGTEKLFF. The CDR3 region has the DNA TGTGCCAGTACCCTCCGGAGTGGAACAGAAAAACTGTTTTTT.

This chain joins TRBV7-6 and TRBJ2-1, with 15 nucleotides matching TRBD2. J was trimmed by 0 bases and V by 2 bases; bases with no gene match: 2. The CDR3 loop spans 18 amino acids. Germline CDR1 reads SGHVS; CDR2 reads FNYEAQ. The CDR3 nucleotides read TGTGCCAGCAGCTTAATGGGACTAGCGGGGGGCTCCTACAATGAGCAGTTCTTC. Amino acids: CASSLMGLAGGSYNEQFF.

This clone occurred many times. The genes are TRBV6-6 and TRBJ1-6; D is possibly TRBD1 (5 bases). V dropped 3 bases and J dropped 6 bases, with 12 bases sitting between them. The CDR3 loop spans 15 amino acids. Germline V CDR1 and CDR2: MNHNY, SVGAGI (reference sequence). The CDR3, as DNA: TGTGCCAGCAGTTATCAAGGGGAGGGTAATTCACCCCTCCACTTT. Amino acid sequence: CASSYQGEGNSPLHF.

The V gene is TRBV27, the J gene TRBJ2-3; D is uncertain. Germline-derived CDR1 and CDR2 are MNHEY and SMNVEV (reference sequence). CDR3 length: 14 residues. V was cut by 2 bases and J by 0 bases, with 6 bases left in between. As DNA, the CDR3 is TGTGCCAGCAGTTTACTCGCGAGCACAGATACGCAGTATTTT. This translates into CASSLLASTDTQYF.

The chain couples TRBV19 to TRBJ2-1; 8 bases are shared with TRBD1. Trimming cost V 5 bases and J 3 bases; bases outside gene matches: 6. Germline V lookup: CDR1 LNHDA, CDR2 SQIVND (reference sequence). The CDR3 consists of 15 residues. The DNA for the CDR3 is TGTGCCAGTAGTCTGAGACAGGGGTACTACAATGAGCAGTTCTTC. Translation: CASSLRQGYYNEQFF.

CDR3 sequence (DNA): TGCGCCAGCAACGCCGGGCCAAGGGCCACCGGGGAGCTGTTTTTT. As protein: CASNAGPRATGELFF. The chain couples TRBV10-1 to TRBJ2-2; D uncertain. There are 15 residues in the CDR3. From germline, CDR1 is WNHNN and CDR2 SYGVQD (reference sequence). Trimming removed 7 bases from V and 4 bases from J, with 16 bases in between.

The CDR3 region is CAWGQENTEAFF. For the CDR3, the DNA is TGTGCCTGGGGACAGGAGAACACTGAAGCTTTCTTT. The J gene is TRBJ1-1, the V gene TRBV30, with TRBD1 identical over 7 bases. The CDR3 spans 12 residues. The ends lost 5 bases at V and 1 base at J; junction bases unmatched: 1. From germline, CDR1 is GTSNPN and CDR2 SVGIG (reference sequence).

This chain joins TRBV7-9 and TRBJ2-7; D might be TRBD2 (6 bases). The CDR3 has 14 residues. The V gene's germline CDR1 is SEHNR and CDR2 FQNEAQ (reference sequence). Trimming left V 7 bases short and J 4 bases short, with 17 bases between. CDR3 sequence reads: CASIPAGMIYEQYF. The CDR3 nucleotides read TGTGCCAGCATCCCCGCGGGGATGATATACGAGCAGTACTTC.

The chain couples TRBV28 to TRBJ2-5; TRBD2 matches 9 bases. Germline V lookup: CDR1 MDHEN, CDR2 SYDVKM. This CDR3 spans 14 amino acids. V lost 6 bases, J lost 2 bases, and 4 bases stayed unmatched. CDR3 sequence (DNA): TGTGCCAGCAGCCGACTAGCGGAGCAAGAGACCCAGTACTTC. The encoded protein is CASSRLAEQETQYF.

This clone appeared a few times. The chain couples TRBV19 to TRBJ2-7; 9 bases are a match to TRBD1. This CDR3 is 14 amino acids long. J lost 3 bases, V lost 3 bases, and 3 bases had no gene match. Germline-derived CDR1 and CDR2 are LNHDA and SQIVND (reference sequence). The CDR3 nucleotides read TGTGCCAGTAGTATTGGGGGACAGGGCTACGAGCAGTACTTC. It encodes CASSIGGQGYEQYF.

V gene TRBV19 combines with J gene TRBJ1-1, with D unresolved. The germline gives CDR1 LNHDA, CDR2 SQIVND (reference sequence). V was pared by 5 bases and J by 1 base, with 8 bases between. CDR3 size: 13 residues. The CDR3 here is CASSLMRNTEAFF. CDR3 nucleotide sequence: TGTGCCAGTAGTTTAATGAGGAACACTGAAGCTTTCTTT.

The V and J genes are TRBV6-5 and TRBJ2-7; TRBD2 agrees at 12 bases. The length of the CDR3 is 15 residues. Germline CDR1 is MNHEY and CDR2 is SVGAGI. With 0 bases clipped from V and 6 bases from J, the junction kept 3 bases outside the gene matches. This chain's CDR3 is CASSYSTSGRTEQYF. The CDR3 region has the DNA TGTGCCAGCAGTTACTCGACTAGCGGGAGAACCGAGCAGTACTTC.

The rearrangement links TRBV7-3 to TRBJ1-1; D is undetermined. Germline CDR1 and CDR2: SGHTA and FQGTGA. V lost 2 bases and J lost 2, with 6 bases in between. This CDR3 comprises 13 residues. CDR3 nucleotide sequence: TGTGCCAGCAGCTTAGAACTCAACACTGAAGCTTTCTTT. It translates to CASSLELNTEAFF.

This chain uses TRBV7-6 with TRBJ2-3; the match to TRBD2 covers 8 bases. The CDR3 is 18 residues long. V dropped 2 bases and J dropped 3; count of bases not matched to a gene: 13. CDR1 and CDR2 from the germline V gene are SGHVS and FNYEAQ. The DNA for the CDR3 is TGTGCCAGCAGCTTAACGGTCCGGGTAGCGGGACGAACAGATACGCAGTATTTT. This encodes CASSLTVRVAGRTDTQYF.

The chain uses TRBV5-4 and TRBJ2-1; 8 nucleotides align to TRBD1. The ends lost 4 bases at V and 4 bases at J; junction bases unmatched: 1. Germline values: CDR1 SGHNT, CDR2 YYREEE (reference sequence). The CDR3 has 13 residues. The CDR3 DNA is TGTGCCAGCAGCGGACAGGGATACAATGAGCAGTTCTTC. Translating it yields CASSGQGYNEQFF.

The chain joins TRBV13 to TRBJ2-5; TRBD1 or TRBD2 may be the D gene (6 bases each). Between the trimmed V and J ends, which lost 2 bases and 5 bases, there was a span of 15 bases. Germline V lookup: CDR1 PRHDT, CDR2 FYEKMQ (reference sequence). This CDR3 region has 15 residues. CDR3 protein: CASSLSPGAFETQYF. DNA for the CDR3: TGTGCCAGCAGCTTATCTCCGGGGGCGTTTGAGACCCAGTACTTC.

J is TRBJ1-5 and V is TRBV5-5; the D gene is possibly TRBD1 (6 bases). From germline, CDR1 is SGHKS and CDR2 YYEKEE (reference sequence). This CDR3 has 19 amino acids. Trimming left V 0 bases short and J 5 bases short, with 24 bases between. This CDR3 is CASSLVRVRGHGSYQPQHF. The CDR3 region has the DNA TGTGCCAGCAGCTTGGTTCGGGTGAGGGGACATGGGTCATATCAGCCCCAGCATTTT.

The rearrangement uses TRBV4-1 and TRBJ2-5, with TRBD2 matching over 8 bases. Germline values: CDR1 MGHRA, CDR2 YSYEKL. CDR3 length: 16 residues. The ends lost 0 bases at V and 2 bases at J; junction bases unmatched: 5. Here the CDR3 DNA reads TGCGCCAGCAGCCAAGATCTAGCGGGTTTTCAAGAGACCCAGTACTTC. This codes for CASSQDLAGFQETQYF.

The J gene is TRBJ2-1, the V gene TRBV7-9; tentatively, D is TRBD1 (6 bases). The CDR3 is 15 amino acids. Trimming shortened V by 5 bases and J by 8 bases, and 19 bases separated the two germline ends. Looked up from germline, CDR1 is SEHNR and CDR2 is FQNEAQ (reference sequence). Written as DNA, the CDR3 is TGTGCCAGCAGCCCCCAAGGACAGTCGAGGGATGAGCAGTTCTTC. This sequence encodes CASSPQGQSRDEQFF.